Given below is one TCR beta chain in context. What this receptor recognizes is not known. Per-base quality was not reported, and no clone a single base away is much larger than it. The sample is drawn from a study of shared clonotypes between healthy human individuals (dated by TCRdb to the early 2020s). Context from the whole study: A couple of women and three men aged 18 to 49 years were included in the cohort. For each donor, three plates each were used for CD4 naive and CD4 memory, two plates were used for CD8 naive, and one plate was used for CD8 memory. The study deeply sequenced blood TCR repertoires of about five healthy adults to estimate repertoire size and the extent of clonotype sharing between individuals. To increase sequencing depth and limit assay-specific biases, TCR repertoire library preparation and sequencing were carried out by different laboratories using diverse techniques. Each donor's leukapheresis produced roughly between roughly 0.85 and 9.5 billion PBMCs. Study-wide conclusions, independent of this receptor: Compared with non-shared clonotypes, the clonotypes found in all four sorted-subset donors had higher generation probabilities. Based on pairwise subsampling, the degree of clonotype sharing among donors was expected to be affected by sequencing depth. Naive subsets generally had larger estimated clonotype richness than memory subsets. Incomplete sequencing was indicated by rarefaction of sorted-subset datasets, despite the large sequencing depth. Sampling was limited to blood, and TCR repertoires in tissue likely differ from TCR repertoires in blood. When several donors were compared, the shared fraction of clonotypes was 5% to 6.5% for naive CD4, around 3.6% for naive CD8, 2% to 2.5% for memory CD4, and 0.35% to 0.5% for memory CD8. Because the study included a small number of donors, the genetic and exposure-history diversity represented was limited.

Relative to germline, V is 6 bases shorter and J is 5 bases shorter, with 19 bases between their ends. There are 16 amino acids in the CDR3, from cysteine to phenylalanine inclusive. Only CDR3 DNA remains: 48 bases, in frame from the first base. In the germline V gene, CDR1 corresponds to SGHTA and CDR2 to FQGNSA. The donors were healthy, HIV-negative adults with no recently reported acute infections or vaccinations. All donors were Caucasian adults living in Nashville, Tennessee, USA. Magnetic negative selection was used to enrich CD4+ T cells, after which naive cells were positively selected on CD45RA and the negative fraction became the memory subset. After blood collection by leukapheresis, PBMCs were isolated using Ficoll-Histopaque density gradient centrifugation and then cryopreserved in the vapor phase of liquid nitrogen. Analytical flow cytometry was used to check the purity and quantity of every magnetically sorted T cell population. Each sorted fraction had its genomic DNA isolated and then quantified by UV absorbance on a Nanodrop 2000c.

TCR CDR3 regions were amplified from genomic DNA by multiplex PCR using the deep immunoSEQ assay. Genomic DNA extracted from each cell subset was distributed evenly over all wells of several immunoSEQ 96-well plates, and each plate served as one replicate. Each replicate PCR for sorted subsets received around 210 ng genomic DNA, equal to some 32,000 T cell genomes. Purified libraries were quantified with a Qubit 3.0 fluorometer, sized on a Bioanalyzer 2100, and re-quantified with the KAPA Library Quantification kit. Every immunoSEQ 96-well plate was sequenced on a separate single-read 150-cycle Illumina NextSeq 550 flow cell. As for the original processing: Because the immunoSEQ output included only junctional sequences and no quality scores, the filtering could not be the same as the filtering used for full-length reads. To assign V/J genes and CDR3, sequences were annotated using PyIR, a Python wrapper for IgBLAST v1.9, with IMGT germline references. Any read was removed if the V/J assignment was weak (E-value above 1e-6), the CDR3 was missing, or the read contained stop codons, out-of-frame junctions, or ambiguous translated residues. V3J clonotypes were defined by identical inferred V gene, J gene, and CDR3 amino acid sequence. Percentage overlap between repertoires was calculated by dividing the number of shared unique clonotypes by the size of the smaller repertoire. RTK rarefaction, the Chao1 estimator, and Recon v2.1 estimates of unobserved clonotypes were used to assess repertoire richness. For all TCRbeta clonotypes obtained by the gDNA method from a few donors, generation probabilities were computed with OLGA. Here the immuneACCESS table is served through TCRdb, limited to in-frame sequences with V and J called. Missing clones are a known gap in these copies; in checked studies unresolved V genes cover under half, and the rest lacks a known reason. From that table come the V and J calls and clone size; the DNA was used to work out D and trimming. Within this sample are over 2 million clones, with around 95% of them counted one time only. Of the sample, more than 0.1% falls within the top ten clones.

The chain couples TRBV7-2 to TRBJ2-2; the best D guess is TRBD2, with 6 bases matching. The sequenced sample was naive CD4+ T cells sorted from blood. The cell subset or site label, as the study defines it: CD45RA+ positively selected. The receptor was isolated from a man between 18 and 29 years old in good health. Here the CDR3 is given as CASSLLSGLATGELFF. The DNA sequence follows: TGTGCCAGCAGTTTACTTAGCGGCCTAGCGACCGGGGAGCTGTTTTTT.